This passage covers 21 T cell receptor beta chains from one sample sequenced in a study of blood T cells in healthy people across ages. PCR was performed a second time for about 6 to 12 cycles using a sample-barcoded 5' primer and a J-beta primer mix. TCRdb fed the 5' RACE reads into MiXCR, producing one record per CDR3 protein. The repertoire consists of some 1.8 million distinct CDR3 sequences, with about 39% occurring once and the leading ten covering roughly 24%. Source material: blood. These receptors were taken from a human donor in good health.

The V gene is TRBV11-3, the J gene TRBJ2-3; D possibly matches TRBD1 or TRBD2 (5 bases each). CDR3 length equals 17 residues. V lost 1 base to trimming and J lost 0 bases, with 14 bases between them. Germline V lookup: CDR1 SGHNT, CDR2 YENEEA. The CDR3 loop reads CASSLVWVGASTDTQYF. DNA of the CDR3: TGTGCCAGCAGCTTAGTCTGGGTCGGGGCCAGCACAGATACGCAGTATTTT.

This clonotype was seen a handful of times. V usage is TRBV4-1 and J usage is TRBJ2-1; TRBD2 matches 8 bases. From germline, CDR1 is MGHRA and CDR2 YSYEKL. V gave up 1 base and J gave up 4 bases; unmatched junction bases: 12. This CDR3 has 18 amino acids. CDR3 residues: CASSQAPAGAEEYNEQFF. In DNA form, the CDR3 reads TGCGCCAGCAGCCAAGCCCCAGCGGGGGCCGAAGAATACAATGAGCAGTTCTTC.

The chain links TRBV7-9 to TRBJ2-3, with 8 bases fitting TRBD1. V gave up 5 bases and J gave up 6 bases; unmatched junction bases: 7. Germline-derived CDR1 and CDR2 are SEHNR and FQNEAQ (reference sequence). The CDR3 spans 14 residues. In DNA form, the CDR3 reads TGTGCCAGCAGCCCGACAGGGGATAGGGATACGCAGTATTTT. Translation: CASSPTGDRDTQYF.

For the CDR3, the DNA is TGCAGCGTTTATGGAAGTAACGGCTACACCTTC. Its protein is CSVYGSNGYTF. The V gene is TRBV29-1, the J gene TRBJ1-2, with D hard to call. The CDR3 spans 11 residues. With 5 bases removed from V and 8 bases from J, the gap between germline ends came to 12 bases. CDR1 is SQVTM, CDR2 ANQGSEA, per germline. The full variable domain, its missing parts supplied by reference TRBV29-1 and TRBJ1-2, is SAVISQKPSRDICQRGTSLTIQCQVDSQVTMMFWYRQQPGQSLTLIATANQGSEATYESGFVIDKFPISRPNLTFSTLTVSNMSPEDSSIYLCSVYGSNGYTFGSGTRLTVV.

Only a few counts were recorded for this clonotype. This chain joins TRBV28 and TRBJ1-5; D gene unclear. CDR1 and CDR2 from the germline V gene are MDHEN and SYDVKM. V was shortened by 5 bases and J by 6 bases, with 11 bases between the two germline ends. The CDR3 is made up of 13 amino acids. The CDR3 protein is CASSVEGRQPQHF. CDR3 sequence (DNA): TGTGCCAGCAGTGTCGAAGGACGTCAGCCCCAGCATTTT.

This clonotype was seen a handful of times. The rearrangement uses TRBV28 and TRBJ2-7; 7 nucleotides match TRBD2. J gave up 3 bases and V 6 bases, and 8 bases lay outside the gene matches. The CDR3 has 14 residues. Germline CDR1 MDHEN, CDR2 SYDVKM. The CDR3 reads CASRTSGDYYEQYF. Here the CDR3 DNA reads TGTGCCAGCAGGACCAGCGGGGACTACTACGAGCAGTACTTC.

The chain is built from TRBV28 and TRBJ2-1; TRBD2 matches 11 bases. V lost 5 bases and J lost 7; bases outside the gene matches: 10. Germline V lookup: CDR1 MDHEN, CDR2 SYDVKM. The CDR3 consists of 16 residues. In nucleotides, the CDR3 is TGTGCCAGCAGTCCTGGGCTAGCGGGGGGCTGGAATGAGCAGTTCTTC. Protein product: CASSPGLAGGWNEQFF.

The CDR3 coding sequence is TGTGCCAGCAGTCCAGACGGGACAGGGAATGAAAAACTGTTTTTT. Amino acid sequence: CASSPDGTGNEKLFF. The J gene is TRBJ1-4, the V gene TRBV7-9; 9 bases line up with TRBD1. The CDR3 is made up of 15 amino acids. Germline V gives CDR1 SEHNR, CDR2 FQNEAQ (reference sequence). Losses at the gene ends were 6 bases for V and 5 bases for J; bases not matched to a gene: 7.

The V gene is TRBV5-1, the J gene TRBJ2-1; tentatively, D is TRBD2 (6 bases). The CDR3 has 16 amino acids. Per germline, CDR1 SGHRS and CDR2 YFSETQ. V lost 4 bases and J 1 base, leaving 15 bases between the germline ends. CDR3 residues: CASSPEGTSSYNEQFF. CDR3 nucleotides: TGCGCCAGCAGCCCGGAAGGGACTTCATCCTACAATGAGCAGTTCTTC.

This clonotype was counted only a few times. The V and J genes are TRBV12-3 or TRBV12-4 and TRBJ2-4; 10 bases line up with TRBD1. With 5 bases clipped from V and 8 bases from J, the junction kept 6 bases outside the gene matches. CDR3 length equals 14 residues. In DNA form, the CDR3 reads TGTGCCAGCAGTCTGACAGGGGGCTACGACATTCAGTACTTC. Translating it yields CASSLTGGYDIQYF.

The table lists this clonotype with many counts. The V gene is TRBV7-2, the J gene TRBJ2-6, with 7 bases matching TRBD1. Germline trimming cut 5 bases from V and 0 bases from J; bases unmatched to any gene: 4. This CDR3 spans 16 amino acids. CDR1 and CDR2 (germline): SGHTA, FQGNSA. This CDR3 reads CASSPRQGSGANVLTF. CDR3 nucleotides: TGTGCCAGCAGCCCTCGACAGGGCTCTGGGGCCAACGTCCTGACTTTC.

The sample holds many counts of this clonotype. The V call is TRBV6-2 or TRBV6-3, the J call TRBJ1-5; TRBD1 matches at 7 bases. After removal of 6 bases from V and 6 bases from J, the junction contained 5 bases not matched to a gene. This CDR3 comprises 13 residues. Germline CDR1 is MNHEY and CDR2 is SVGEGT. The CDR3 loop reads CASRDRNTQPQHF. The CDR3 DNA reads as TGTGCCAGCAGGGACAGGAATACTCAGCCCCAGCATTTT.

The CDR3 DNA reads as TGTGCCAGCAGCCGGCGGGCTAGCGGGGGGGCGGGGTACAATGAGCAGTTCTTC. Translation gives CASSRRASGGAGYNEQFF. The chain combines TRBV7-3 with TRBJ2-1; 12 bases line up with TRBD2. With 5 bases clipped from V and 4 bases from J, the junction kept 12 bases outside the gene matches. CDR1 SGHTA and CDR2 FQGTGA come from the germline V gene. The CDR3 covers 18 residues.

This clonotype was counted between two and nine times. This chain links TRBV4-3 with TRBJ2-7; 9 nucleotides agree with TRBD2. The germline V gene has CDR1 LGHNA and CDR2 YSLEER. V lost 0 bases to trimming and J lost 2 bases; unmatched junction nucleotides: 5. The CDR3 is 16 amino acids. Written as DNA, the CDR3 is TGCGCCAGCAGCCAAGATAGGACTAGCGAGGCCTACGAGCAGTACTTC. This sequence encodes CASSQDRTSEAYEQYF.

This clonotype was seen a handful of times. V gene TRBV25-1 combines with J gene TRBJ1-5; unclear D gene. V shed 4 bases and J shed 4 bases, with 8 bases lying between them. This CDR3 spans 13 amino acids. Germline V lookup: CDR1 MGHDK, CDR2 SYGVNS. CDR3 nucleotides: TGTGCCAGCAGTGCCAACGAGAATCAGCCCCAGCATTTT. Amino acids: CASSANENQPQHF. Full variable domain (rest looked up from reference TRBV25-1 and TRBJ1-5): EADIYQTPRYLVIGTGKKITLECSQTMGHDKMYWYQQDPGMELHLIHYSYGVNSTEKGDLSSESTVSRIRTEHFPLTLESARPSHTSQYLCASSANENQPQHFGDGTRLSIL.

This clonotype was recorded only once. V and J are TRBV5-5 and TRBJ1-5, with D maybe TRBD1 (5 bases). The germline V and J ends were trimmed by 1 base and 5 bases, with 7 bases remaining between them. The CDR3 is 13 residues long. Germline CDR1 SGHKS, CDR2 YYEKEE (reference sequence). The DNA for the CDR3 is TGTGCCAGCAGCTTGCCAGGGTATCAGCCCCAGCATTTT. Amino acids: CASSLPGYQPQHF.

The chain carries TRBV20-1 and TRBJ1-1; D is possibly TRBD1 (6 bases). This CDR3 region has 15 residues. Trimming removed 2 bases from V and 1 base from J, with 14 bases in between. Looked up from germline, CDR1 is DFQATT and CDR2 is SNEGSKA (reference sequence). The CDR3 protein is CSARSRGQRNTEAFF. DNA of the CDR3: TGCAGTGCTAGATCCAGAGGACAGAGGAACACTGAAGCTTTCTTT.

The rearrangement links TRBV30 to TRBJ1-6; perhaps TRBD1 as D (5 bases). V was cut by 6 bases and J by 12 bases, with 15 bases left in between. The CDR3 covers 12 residues. The V gene's germline CDR1 is GTSNPN and CDR2 SVGIG (reference sequence). The CDR3 here is CACPLGVGPLHF. The CDR3 coding sequence is TGTGCCTGTCCCCTAGGGGTGGGACCCCTCCACTTT.

At least ten counts were recorded for this clonotype. This rearrangement joins TRBV12-3 or TRBV12-4 to TRBJ1-1; 7 bases align to TRBD1. CDR3 size: 12 residues. V shed 5 bases and J 10 bases; nucleotides not matched to a gene: 7. In DNA form, the CDR3 reads TGTGCCAGCAGTCGACAGGGCCCCAGAGCTTTCTTT. This codes for CASSRQGPRAFF.

The J gene is TRBJ2-3, the V gene TRBV7-9, with D possibly called TRBD1 or TRBD2 (5 bases each). CDR1 is SEHNR and CDR2 is FQNEAQ in the germline V gene (reference sequence). V lost 7 bases and J 4 bases, leaving 15 bases between the germline ends. This CDR3 spans 14 amino acids. CDR3 sequence (DNA): TGTGCCAGCACCCTTCTCTGGGACCCAGATACGCAGTATTTT. This gives the protein CASTLLWDPDTQYF.

Ten or more counts support this clonotype. V usage is TRBV7-9 and J usage is TRBJ2-5; D might be TRBD2 (5 bases). CDR1 SEHNR and CDR2 FQNEAQ come from the germline V gene (reference sequence). V dropped 5 bases and J dropped 3 bases, with 10 bases sitting between them. CDR3 length: 13 amino acids. The CDR3 DNA reads as TGTGCCAGCAGCCCTGTGGGAGAAGAGACCCAGTACTTC. It is translated as CASSPVGEETQYF.